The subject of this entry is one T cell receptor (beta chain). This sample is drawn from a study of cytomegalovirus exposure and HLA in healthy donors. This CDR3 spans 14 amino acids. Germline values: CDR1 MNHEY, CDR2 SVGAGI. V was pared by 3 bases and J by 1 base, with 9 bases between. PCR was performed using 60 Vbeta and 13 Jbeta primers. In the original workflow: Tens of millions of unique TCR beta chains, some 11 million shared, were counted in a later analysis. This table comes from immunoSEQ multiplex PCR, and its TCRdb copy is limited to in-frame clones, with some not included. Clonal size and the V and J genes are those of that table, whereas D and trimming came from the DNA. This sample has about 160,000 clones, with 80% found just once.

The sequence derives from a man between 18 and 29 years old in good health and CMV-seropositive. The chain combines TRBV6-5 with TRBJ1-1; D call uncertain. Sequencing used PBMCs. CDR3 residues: CASSYGPGNTEAFF. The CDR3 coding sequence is TGTGCCAGCAGTTATGGTCCAGGGAACACTGAAGCTTTCTTT.